The 25 T cell receptor beta chains reported below all come from one sample, sequenced in a study of PD-1 blockade in classical Hodgkin lymphoma. Data came from immunoSEQ multiplex PCR; TCRdb stores just in-frame clones and leaves some out. Of roughly 94,000 clones listed, 93% are singletons. Time point of the sample: cycle 4 day 1 (C4D1), after 6 weeks of nivolumab. Every patient was affected by relapse after autologous stem cell transplantation, while exposure to brentuximab vedotin was not uniform. Here the sequenced sample was peripheral blood mononuclear cells (PBMCs), taken before the fourth cycle of nivolumab. The receptors were sampled from a human donor with classical Hodgkin lymphoma.

V is TRBV25-1 and J is TRBJ2-5, with TRBD2 identical over 8 bases. V was pared by 5 bases and J by 5 bases, with 7 bases of the junction left unmatched. This CDR3 contains 14 residues. Germline lookup yields CDR1 MGHDK and CDR2 SYGVNS. The CDR3 nucleotides are TGTGCCAGCAGTCTACTCGGGGGGGGCGAGACCCAGTACTTC. Protein product: CASSLLGGGETQYF.

The chain employs TRBV30 and TRBJ2-5, with TRBD1 as a possible D gene (5 bases). Gene TRBJ2-7 matches the end of the DNA better, so the J call may be wrong. The CDR3 has 13 residues. Per germline, CDR1 GTSNPN and CDR2 SVGIG (reference sequence). Here the CDR3 reads CAWTVETVREQYF. DNA of the CDR3: TGTGCCTGGACAGTGGAGACAGTCCGCGAGCAGTACTTC.

This rearrangement joins TRBV5-1 to TRBJ2-3, with 7 bases aligning to TRBD2. This CDR3 contains 15 residues. V gave up 2 bases and J gave up 4 bases; unmatched junction bases: 7. The germline V gene has CDR1 SGHRS and CDR2 YFSETQ. The CDR3 protein is CASSFAAGRADTQYF. In DNA form, the CDR3 reads TGCGCCAGCAGCTTCGCGGCAGGGAGGGCAGATACGCAGTATTTT.

This chain links TRBV14 with TRBJ2-3; D not certain. The CDR3 is made up of 13 amino acids. Germline CDR1 SGHDN, CDR2 FVKESK. V lost 2 bases and J 2 bases, leaving 5 bases between the germline ends. This CDR3 is CASSQFLTDTQYF. The CDR3 coding sequence is TGTGCCAGCAGCCAATTCCTCACAGATACGCAGTATTTT.

The chain combines TRBV19 with TRBJ2-1, with TRBD2 matching 7 bases. The V gene end was trimmed by 7 bases and the J gene end by 2 bases; junction bases not matched to a gene: 8. Germline CDR1 LNHDA, CDR2 SQIVND (reference sequence). The CDR3 is 15 residues long. The CDR3, as DNA: TGTGCCAGTACCGCTAGCGGAGCCGCCTACAATGAGCAGTTCTTC. This codes for CASTASGAAYNEQFF.

The count of this clone is one. The rearrangement joins TRBV5-8 to TRBJ1-4, with D perhaps TRBD1 (6 bases). V dropped 1 base and J dropped 6 bases, with 25 bases sitting between them. The CDR3 length is 19 residues. Germline V CDR1 and CDR2: SGHTS, YDEGEE. In nucleotides, the CDR3 is TGTGCCAGCAGCTTGCCCCTTGGTATGGGGGCGAGAAGGCATGAAAAACTGTTTTTT. Translating it yields CASSLPLGMGARRHEKLFF.

The chain couples TRBV5-8 to TRBJ2-7; 7 nucleotides line up with TRBD2. Germline V gene sequence: CDR1 SGHTS, CDR2 YDEGEE. V shed 4 bases, J shed 2 bases, and the junction held 6 bases outside the gene matches. The CDR3 is 14 amino acids. This chain's CDR3 is CASSRSGSAYEQYF. DNA of the CDR3: TGTGCCAGCAGCCGTAGCGGGTCGGCCTACGAGCAGTACTTC.

The J gene is TRBJ2-7, the V gene TRBV4-1; maybe TRBD2 (6 bases). Per germline, CDR1 MGHRA and CDR2 YSYEKL. V lost 4 bases and J lost 2, with 12 bases in between. The length of the CDR3 is 14 residues. CDR3 residues: CASSPGLRTYEQYF. The CDR3 nucleotides are TGCGCCAGCAGCCCGGGACTGCGAACCTACGAGCAGTACTTC.

V usage is TRBV5-4 and J usage is TRBJ1-2; unclear D gene. V was shortened by 1 base and J by 0 bases, with 16 bases between the two germline ends. CDR1 is SGHNT and CDR2 is YYREEE in the germline V gene (reference sequence). The CDR3 loop spans 17 amino acids. The CDR3 sequence: CASSLPNKDGANYGYTF. In nucleotides, the CDR3 is TGTGCCAGCAGCTTGCCGAATAAGGACGGAGCTAACTATGGCTACACCTTC.

This chain links TRBV5-1 with TRBJ1-1; D uncertain. V lost 0 bases, J lost 4 bases, and 13 bases lay in between. The CDR3 is 15 residues long. Germline lookup yields CDR1 SGHRS and CDR2 YFSETQ. The CDR3 sequence: CASSLDDLWATEAFF. For the CDR3, the DNA is TGCGCCAGCAGCTTGGACGACCTGTGGGCCACTGAAGCTTTCTTT. Variable domain in full (rest from reference TRBV5-1 and TRBJ1-1): KAGVTQTPRYLIKTRGQQVTLSCSPISGHRSVSWYQQTPGQGLQFLFEYFSETQRNKGNFPGRFSGRQFSNSRSEMNVSTLELGDSALYLCASSLDDLWATEAFFGQGTRLTVV.

The V call is TRBV5-1, the J call TRBJ1-2; 8 positions agree with TRBD1. Germline CDR1 is SGHRS and CDR2 is YFSETQ. This CDR3 region has 13 residues. The ends lost 7 bases at V and 6 bases at J; junction bases unmatched: 8. CDR3 coding DNA: TGCGCCAGCGGGCCTCCGACAGGGGATGGCTACACCTTC. Encoded protein: CASGPPTGDGYTF.

This chain connects TRBV30 to TRBJ2-7; 7 bases are shared with TRBD2. The J segment lost 2 bases and the V segment lost 0 bases, leaving 4 bases of the junction unmatched. Looked up from germline, CDR1 is GTSNPN and CDR2 is SVGIG (reference sequence). CDR3 length: 14 residues. The CDR3 nucleotides are TGTGCCTGGAGTGTAGCGGGAAGACCCTACGAGCAGTACTTC. This translates into CAWSVAGRPYEQYF.

The chain combines TRBV5-1 with TRBJ2-7; D unclear. The ends were cut back, 2 bases at V and 2 bases at J, with 11 bases in the middle. The germline gives CDR1 SGHRS, CDR2 YFSETQ. The CDR3 consists of 14 residues. This chain's CDR3 is CASSFRPGAYEQYF. DNA for the CDR3: TGCGCCAGCAGCTTTCGCCCTGGGGCCTACGAGCAGTACTTC. Using reference TRBV5-1 and TRBJ2-7 for the parts outside the CDR3, the full variable domain is KAGVTQTPRYLIKTRGQQVTLSCSPISGHRSVSWYQQTPGQGLQFLFEYFSETQRNKGNFPGRFSGRQFSNSRSEMNVSTLELGDSALYLCASSFRPGAYEQYFGPGTRLTVT.

This clone was counted a single time. The V and J genes are TRBV11-1 and TRBJ2-7; the D gene is possibly TRBD1 (6 bases). V dropped 5 bases and J dropped 11 bases, with 16 bases sitting between them. The CDR3 runs to 12 residues. CDR1 and CDR2 (germline): SGHAT, FQDESV (reference sequence). The CDR3 reads CASSRLTSGEYF. The DNA for the CDR3 is TGTGCCAGCAGCCGCCTAACGTCAGGGGAGTACTTC.

The rearrangement links TRBV19 to TRBJ1-1; D unclear. CDR1 and CDR2 (germline): LNHDA, SQIVND (reference sequence). The CDR3 extends over 12 amino acids. The germline V and J ends were trimmed by 5 bases and 4 bases, with 8 bases remaining between them. The CDR3 loop is CASSPGLTEAFF. CDR3 bases: TGTGCCAGTAGTCCGGGCCTCACTGAAGCTTTCTTT.

The chain combines TRBV19 with TRBJ2-2, with TRBD1 identical over 7 bases. Trimming at V came to 6 bases and at J to 0 bases, leaving 4 bases not matched to a gene. The CDR3 extends over 15 amino acids. Per germline, CDR1 LNHDA and CDR2 SQIVND (reference sequence). In DNA form, the CDR3 reads TGTGCCAGTAGCCGAGGGGGCCCGAACACCGGGGAGCTGTTTTTT. Protein: CASSRGGPNTGELFF.

This chain uses TRBV9 with TRBJ1-1; D is possibly TRBD1 (6 bases). Trimming pared 7 bases from V and 2 bases from J, leaving 21 bases between. This CDR3 comprises 16 residues. The germline V gene encodes CDR1 SGDLS and CDR2 YYNGEE. CDR3 residues: CASSQGQGSRNTEAFF. The CDR3 DNA sequence: TGTGCCAGCTCTCAGGGGCAAGGGTCGAGAAACACTGAAGCTTTCTTT.

The rearrangement joins TRBV19 to TRBJ2-2; D is possibly TRBD1 or TRBD2 (5 bases each). Germline lookup yields CDR1 LNHDA and CDR2 SQIVND (reference sequence). V was shortened by 5 bases and J by 6 bases, with 19 bases between the two germline ends. The CDR3 covers 16 residues. The CDR3 DNA reads as TGTGCCAGTAGTTATAGGGGAGCCCCTATGGCCGGGGAGCTGTTTTTT. It yields the protein CASSYRGAPMAGELFF.

This chain uses TRBV29-1 with TRBJ1-5; unclear D gene. CDR3 length: 13 amino acids. V lost 2 bases, J lost 13 bases, and 18 bases lay in between. Germline V gene lookup returns CDR1 SQVTM and CDR2 ANQGSEA. In DNA form, the CDR3 reads TGCAGCGTTGAATGGTCTGGAAACAAAGCTCAGCATTTT. This encodes CSVEWSGNKAQHF.

This chain uses TRBV10-1 with TRBJ2-1; D call uncertain. V dropped 2 bases and J dropped 12 bases, with 14 bases sitting between them. The CDR3 consists of 13 residues. Germline V gene lookup returns CDR1 WNHNN and CDR2 SYGVQD (reference sequence). CDR3 sequence reads: CASSEVSFRVQFF. DNA of the CDR3: TGCGCCAGCAGTGAGGTTTCCTTTAGGGTGCAGTTCTTC.

The CDR3 nucleotides read TGTGCCAGTACCCCCTTTAGAGGGGACAACACTGAAGCTTTCTTT. The encoded protein is CASTPFRGDNTEAFF. This rearrangement joins TRBV19 to TRBJ1-1, with a weak D call TRBD1 (5 bases). The CDR3 consists of 15 residues. V gave up 7 bases and J gave up 2 bases, with 17 bases separating them. The V gene's germline CDR1 is LNHDA and CDR2 SQIVND (reference sequence).

Regarding this clone: Other DNA sequences in this specimen translate into the identical CDR3. For the CDR3, the DNA is TGTGCCAGCAGTGAAGCTTACGAGCAGTACTTC. Protein: CASSEAYEQYF. This chain connects TRBV2 to TRBJ2-7; D is unresolved. The length of the CDR3 is 11 residues. Germline V CDR1 and CDR2: SNHLY, FYNNEI. V dropped 0 bases and J dropped 4 bases, with 1 base sitting between them. Together with reference TRBV2 and TRBJ2-7, the CDR3 gives the full variable domain: EPEVTQTPSHQVTQMGQEVILRCVPISNHLYFYWYRQILGQKVEFLVSFYNNEISEKSEIFDDQFSVERPDGSNFTLKIRSTKLEDSAMYFCASSEAYEQYFGPGTRLTVT.

The rearrangement joins TRBV19 to TRBJ2-7; 8 bases fit TRBD1. The trim removed 9 bases at V and 6 bases at J, leaving 16 bases unmatched. Germline loops: CDR1 LNHDA, CDR2 SQIVND (reference sequence). This CDR3 contains 15 residues. CDR3 loop: CASSSLQGGRSEQYF. The CDR3 nucleotides read TGTGCCAGCTCATCCCTACAGGGGGGAAGGTCCGAGCAGTACTTC.

V is TRBV6-1 and J is TRBJ2-5; D is possibly TRBD2 (7 bases). Trimming removed 1 base from V and 5 bases from J, with 14 bases in between. The CDR3 runs 15 residues. The V gene's germline CDR1 is MNHNS and CDR2 SASEGT. CDR3 nucleotides: TGTGCCAGCAGTGAAGAGGGGGGGGCGGTGGAGACCCAGTACTTC. This encodes CASSEEGGAVETQYF.

The CDR3 nucleotides are TGTGCCAGCAGGACCCGGGGGGGGGAGTGGCTGTTTTTT. It is translated as CASRTRGGEWLFF. This chain uses TRBV2 with TRBJ1-4, with D perhaps matching TRBD1 (5 bases). Germline V gives CDR1 SNHLY, CDR2 FYNNEI. V lost 6 bases and J 14 bases, leaving 19 bases between the germline ends. CDR3 length: 13 amino acids. Using reference TRBV2 and TRBJ1-4 for the parts outside the CDR3, the full variable domain is EPEVTQTPSHQVTQMGQEVILRCVPISNHLYFYWYRQILGQKVEFLVSFYNNEISEKSEIFDDQFSVERPDGSNFTLKIRSTKLEDSAMYFCASRTRGGEWLFFGSGTQLSVL.